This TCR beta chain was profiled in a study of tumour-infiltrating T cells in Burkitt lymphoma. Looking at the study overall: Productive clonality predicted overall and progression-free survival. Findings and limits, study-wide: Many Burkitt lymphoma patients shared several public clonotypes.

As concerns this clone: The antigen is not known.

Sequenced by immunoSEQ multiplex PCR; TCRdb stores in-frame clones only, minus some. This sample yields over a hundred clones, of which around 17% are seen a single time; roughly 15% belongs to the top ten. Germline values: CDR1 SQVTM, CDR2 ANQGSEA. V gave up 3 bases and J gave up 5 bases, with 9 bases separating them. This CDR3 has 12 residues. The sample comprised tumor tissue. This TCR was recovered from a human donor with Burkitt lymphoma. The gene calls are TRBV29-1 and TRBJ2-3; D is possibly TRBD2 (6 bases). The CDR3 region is CSVDPRGDTQYF. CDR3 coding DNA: TGCAGCGTTGATCCGCGGGGAGATACGCAGTATTTT.